This T cell receptor (beta chain) emerged from a study of cytomegalovirus exposure and HLA in healthy donors. Though probably carrying unrecorded immune exposures, donors were nominally healthy at sampling. Researchers ran the PCR with 60 Vbeta and 13 Jbeta primers. Original methodology: Unique TCR beta chains numbered 60 million to 100 million in a later analysis, with roughly 9.9 million shared. Using immunoSEQ multiplex PCR, the repertoire was profiled, and TCRdb retains in-frame clones only, with some absent. The V and J calls and the clone size are those of that table, but D and trimming were determined from the DNA. Among 100,000 or so clones listed, roughly 80% were seen once. Germline assignment: CDR1 SGHNT and CDR2 YYREEE (reference sequence). Trimming removed 0 bases at V and 7 bases at J, with 14 bases between. The CDR3 length is 16 residues.

The sample taken for sequencing was PBMCs. V is TRBV5-4 and J is TRBJ1-6, with a possible D match to TRBD1 (6 bases). The sequence came from a young man in good health and CMV-seropositive. The CDR3 loop reads CASSLGTTGYNSPLHF. CDR3 bases: TGTGCCAGCAGCTTGGGTACTACAGGGTACAATTCACCCCTCCACTTT. The full variable domain, with the rest looked up from reference TRBV5-4 and TRBJ1-6, is ETGVTQSPTHLIKTRGQQVTLRCSSQSGHNTVSWYQQALGQGPQFIFQYYREEENGRGNFPPRFSGLQFPNYSSELNVNALELDDSALYLCASSLGTTGYNSPLHFGNGTRLTVT.